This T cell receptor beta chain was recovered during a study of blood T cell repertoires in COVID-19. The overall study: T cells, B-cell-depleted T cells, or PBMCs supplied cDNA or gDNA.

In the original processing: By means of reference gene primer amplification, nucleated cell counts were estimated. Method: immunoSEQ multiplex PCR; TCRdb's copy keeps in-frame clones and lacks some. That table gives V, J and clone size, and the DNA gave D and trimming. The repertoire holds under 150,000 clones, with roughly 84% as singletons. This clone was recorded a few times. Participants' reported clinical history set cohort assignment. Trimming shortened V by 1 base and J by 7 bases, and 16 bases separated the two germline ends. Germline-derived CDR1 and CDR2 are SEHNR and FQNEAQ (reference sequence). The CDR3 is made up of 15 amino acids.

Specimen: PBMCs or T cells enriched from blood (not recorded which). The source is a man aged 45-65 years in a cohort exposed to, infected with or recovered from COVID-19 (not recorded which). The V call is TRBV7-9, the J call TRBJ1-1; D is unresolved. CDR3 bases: TGTGCCAGCAGCTTAGTAGTATGGCGGGTCCTTGAAGCTTTCTTT. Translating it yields CASSLVVWRVLEAFF.